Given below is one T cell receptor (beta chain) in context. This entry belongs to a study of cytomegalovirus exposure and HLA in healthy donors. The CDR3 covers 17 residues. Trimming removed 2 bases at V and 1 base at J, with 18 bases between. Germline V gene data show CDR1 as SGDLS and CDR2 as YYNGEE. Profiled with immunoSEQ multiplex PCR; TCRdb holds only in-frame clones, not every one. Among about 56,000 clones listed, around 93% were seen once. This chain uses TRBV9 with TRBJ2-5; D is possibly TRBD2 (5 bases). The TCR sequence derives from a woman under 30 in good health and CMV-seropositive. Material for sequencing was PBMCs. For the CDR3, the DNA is TGTGCCAGCAGCGTCTCTGTCGGGAAGGAAGTCCAAGAGACCCAGTACTTC. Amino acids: CASSVSVGKEVQETQYF.